Described below is a single T cell receptor (beta chain) sequence and its context. The antigen is undetermined. The data are from a study of CD8 T cells in ankylosing spondylitis. Study observations and caveats: One TCR beta motif, made up of seven to nine highly homologous variants, appeared characteristic of ankylosing spondylitis blood.

The CDR3 length is 14 residues. CDR1 is MNHNS and CDR2 is SASEGT in the germline V gene. Between the trimmed V and J ends, which lost 6 bases and 8 bases, there was a span of 17 bases. Quantitative barcoded 5'-RACE was used to prepare TCR beta libraries. One entry per CDR3 protein, called by TCRdb with MiXCR from the 5' RACE reads. The sample carries approximately 540,000 distinct CDR3 sequences, more than 9.5% recorded once. The V gene is TRBV6-1, the J gene TRBJ2-1; D gene ambiguous. This sequence originates from a male donor with ankylosing spondylitis. The sequenced material came from blood, either unsorted or a sorted T cell fraction (not recorded which). The CDR3 here is CASRTDTWAYEQFF. The CDR3, as DNA: TGTGCCAGCAGAACCGATACGTGGGCCTATGAGCAGTTCTTC.